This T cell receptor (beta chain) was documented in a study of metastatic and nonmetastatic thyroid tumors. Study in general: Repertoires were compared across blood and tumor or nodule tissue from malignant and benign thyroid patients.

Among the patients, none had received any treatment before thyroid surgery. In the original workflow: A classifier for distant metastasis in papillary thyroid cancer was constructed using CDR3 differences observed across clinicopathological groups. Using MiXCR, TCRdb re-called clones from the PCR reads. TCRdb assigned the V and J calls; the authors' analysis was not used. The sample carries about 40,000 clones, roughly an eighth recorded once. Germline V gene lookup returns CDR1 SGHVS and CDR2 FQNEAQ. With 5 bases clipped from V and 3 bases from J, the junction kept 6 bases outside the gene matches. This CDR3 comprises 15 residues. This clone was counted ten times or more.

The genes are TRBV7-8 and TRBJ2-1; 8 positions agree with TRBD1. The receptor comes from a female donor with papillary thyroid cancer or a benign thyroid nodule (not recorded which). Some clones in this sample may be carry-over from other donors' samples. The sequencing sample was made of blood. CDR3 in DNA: TGTGCCAGCAGCCCAGGACAGGGTGACTACAATGAGCAGTTCTTC. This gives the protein CASSPGQGDYNEQFF.